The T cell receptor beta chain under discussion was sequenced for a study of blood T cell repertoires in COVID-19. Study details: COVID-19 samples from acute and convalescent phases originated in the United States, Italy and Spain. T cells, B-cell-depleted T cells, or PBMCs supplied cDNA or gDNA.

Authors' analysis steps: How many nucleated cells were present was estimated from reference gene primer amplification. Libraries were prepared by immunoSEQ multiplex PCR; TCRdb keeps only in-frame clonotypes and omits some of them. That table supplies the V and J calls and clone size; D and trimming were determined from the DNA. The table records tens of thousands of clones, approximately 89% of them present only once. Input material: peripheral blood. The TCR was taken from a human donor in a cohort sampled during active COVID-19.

The CDR3 spells CASRLDSNYGYTF. The CDR3 DNA reads TGTGCCAGCAGACTCGACAGCAACTATGGCTACACCTTC. V is TRBV7-9 and J is TRBJ1-2, with D tentatively TRBD1 (5 bases). Trimming pared 6 bases from V and 2 bases from J, leaving 10 bases between. Germline V lookup: CDR1 SEHNR, CDR2 FQNEAQ (reference sequence). The CDR3 length is 13 residues.